A single T cell receptor beta chain is shown here with its context. Its antigen is still unknown. No much larger clone exists at a distance of one base, and base qualities are not known. Library generation was performed with the immunoSEQ multiplex PCR assay. Following the manufacturer's protocol, the hsTCRB Kit was used to amplify rearranged TCR beta chain sequences. Sequencing of TCRB libraries was carried out on an Illumina MiSeq. The original pipeline was this. The kit vendor's proprietary platform handled demultiplexing, trimming and gene mapping. TCRdb obtained this table from immuneACCESS and retained in-frame rearrangements with V and J assigned. These tables miss some clones; where compared with another copy, unresolved V genes account for less than half of the shortfall, and the remainder is unexplained. V, J and clone size were drawn from that table, and D and trimming were deduced from the DNA. In this sample the table shows around 99,000 clones, about four fifths of which occur a single time. Around 7.5% of the sample comes from the top ten.

The sample comes from a study of a mutant IDH1 vaccine in newly diagnosed glioma (dated by TCRdb to the early 2020s). Context from the whole study: The approximately 29 treated patients were approximately 60% male and 37.5% female, with a mean age of around 40 years. Before enrollment, patients had received standard therapy of radiotherapy alone, temozolomide alone, or radiochemotherapy with temozolomide; most received the combination. Peripheral blood samples were drawn at six visits, namely V03 (baseline), V05, V07, V10, V12 and V13. Longitudinal TCRB deep sequencing was performed for some 25 treated patients wherever samples were available for exploratory analyses.

CDR1 and CDR2 (SGDLS, YYNGEE) derive from the germline V gene. CDR3 length: 15 amino acids, cysteine to phenylalanine. Only the CDR3 DNA stays, 45 bases, in frame from base 1. Trimmed from V: 1 base; trimmed from J: 4 bases; junction bases lacking a gene match: 3. The sample's time point label is to be understood as: baseline, week 1 (first vaccination visit). The treatment or condition label of this sample denotes: pre-vaccination baseline after standard-of-care therapy. Newly diagnosed WHO grade 3 or 4 IDH1-mutant astrocytomas showing loss of nuclear ATRX were present in the donors. The samples were drawn from NOA16, a multicentre, single-arm, open-label phase I trial in Germany that tested a mutant IDH1 peptide vaccine in humans for the first time. Visit V03 blood draws served as the baseline sample for immunogenicity testing. Genomic DNA for TCRB sequencing was extracted from EDTA blood using the DNeasy Blood and Tissue Kit.

The investigation overall reported the following: Immune responses induced by the vaccine were seen in approximately 92% of patients across multiple MHC alleles. Pseudoprogression appeared unrelated to alterations in the top peripheral T cell clonotypes detected by TCRB sequencing. It was noted by the authors that analyses of patient blood samples could not be reproduced owing to sample limitations. Availability determined which PBMC samples were chosen for TCRB deep sequencing.

The TCR was taken from a man aged 35 to 55 with glioma. The specimen was PBMCs, collected from a glioma patient treated with radiotherapy, temozolomide or both. Rearrangement joined TRBV9 to TRBJ2-1; 9 bases in the middle match TRBD1. The CDR3 protein sequence reads: CASSVTGGAYNEQFF. In nucleotides, the sequence is TGTGCCAGCAGCGTAACAGGGGGCGCTTACAATGAGCAGTTCTTC.